This T cell receptor (beta chain) was found in a study of blood T cell repertoires in COVID-19. The overall study: COVID-19 samples collected from the United States, Italy and Spain covered acute and convalescent phases.

Seattle cases were enrolled at active infection and followed longitudinally. The CDR3 runs 16 residues. Germline V CDR1 and CDR2: MDHEN, SYDVKM. V was cut by 4 bases and J by 8 bases, with 23 bases left in between. The authors' processing: The authors estimated nucleated cell counts from reference gene primer amplification. Assay used: immunoSEQ multiplex PCR; TCRdb lists only in-frame clones, some missing. Clone size and the V and J calls come from that table; the DNA yielded D and trimming. The sample records roughly 200,000 clones, more than 75% being singletons. This clonotype was sampled from a person aged 65-85 years with COVID-19, enrolled during active disease. Sequences were obtained from peripheral blood. The rearrangement links TRBV28 to TRBJ1-1; maybe TRBD1 (6 bases). CDR3 sequence (DNA): TGTGCCAGCAGTTCTCTCTACTTTAGTGATCAGGGGGAAGCTTTCTTT. This translates into CASSSLYFSDQGEAFF.